This T cell receptor beta chain comes out of a study of T cells in Graves' hyperthyroidism and ophthalmopathy. Study results and caveats: From stable hyperthyroidism, ophthalmopathy was separated by a 13 V-J model.

Ophthalmopathy in the patients scored at least 3 on Clinical Activity Score and at least 4 on NOSPECS grade, lasting under 3 months. PBMCs were derived from about 10 ml fresh peripheral blood. Amplification of TCR beta CDR3 regions was performed using RNA transcripts as template. With the HTBI primer set, the TCR CDR3 went through a first round of RT-PCR. TCRdb analysed the multiplex PCR reads with MiXCR anew, one entry per CDR3 protein. Seen here are about 400,000 distinct CDR3 sequences, roughly 13% observed once, and the top ten hold around 28%. The CDR3 has 20 residues. Germline V gives CDR1 KGHSH, CDR2 LQKENI. Trimming removed 4 bases from V and 0 bases from J; junction bases left unmatched: 12. Regarding this clonotype: What it recognizes is unknown.

The TCR originated in a man between 45 and 60 years old with Graves' ophthalmopathy. The sample was blood. The chain couples TRBV18 to TRBJ2-1; TRBD2 matches at 13 bases. The CDR3 spells CASSRRPGLAGASSYNEQFF. DNA for the CDR3: TGTGCCAGCTCACGGAGACCCGGACTAGCGGGAGCCTCCTCCTACAATGAGCAGTTCTTC. The full variable domain, with the rest looked up from reference TRBV18 and TRBJ2-1, is NAGVMQNPRHLVRRRGQEARLRCSPMKGHSHVYWYRQLPEEGLKFMVYLQKENIIDESGMPKERFSAEFPKEGPSILRIQQVVRGDSAAYFCASSRRPGLAGASSYNEQFFGPGTRLTVL.